The 13 T cell receptor beta chains listed next were all sequenced from one sample in a study of CD8+CD57+ T cells in acquired aplastic anemia. The patients chosen for sequencing had shown expansion of CD8+CD57+ cells (detected by flow cytometry). Using genomic DNA as the template, TCR beta VDJ and CDR3 profiling was carried out. TCRdb ran MiXCR on the reads and lists one entry per CDR3 protein. The table has nearly 60,000 distinct CDR3 sequences, about 56% seen once. Sequencing was carried out using sorted CD4+, CD8+, or CD8+CD57+ T cells (not recorded which) from PBMCs. These receptor sequences come from a human donor with aplastic anemia.

This clonotype has just a few counts. The chain recombines TRBV28 with TRBJ2-5; TRBD1 agrees at 8 bases. The CDR3 contains 13 residues. J gave up 5 bases and V 5 bases, and 4 bases lay outside the gene matches. Looked up from germline, CDR1 is MDHEN and CDR2 is SYDVKM. The CDR3 DNA sequence: TGTGCCAGCAGTCCCGACAGGGGTGAGACCCAGTACTTC. Translation gives CASSPDRGETQYF.

This clonotype appeared many times. The chain joins TRBV20-1 to TRBJ1-3; D possibly corresponds to TRBD1 (5 bases). V lost 6 bases to trimming and J lost 1 base, with 13 bases between them. The germline V gene has CDR1 DFQATT and CDR2 SNEGSKA (reference sequence). The CDR3 has 14 residues. The CDR3 region has the DNA TGCAGTGCCAAAGGGGCAGGTTCTGGAAACACCATATATTTT. Translating gives CSAKGAGSGNTIYF.

The rearrangement links TRBV20-1 to TRBJ1-2; D remains ambiguous. The V and J ends lost 5 bases and 0 bases respectively, with 19 bases between them. This CDR3 contains 16 residues. CDR1 and CDR2 (germline): DFQATT, SNEGSKA (reference sequence). CDR3 coding DNA: TGCAGTGCTTGGTCCCCCGACCTTGTTCCTAACTATGGCTACACCTTC. This gives the protein CSAWSPDLVPNYGYTF.

The chain links TRBV25-1 to TRBJ2-2, with 8 positions matching TRBD1. V shed 3 bases and J 2 bases; nucleotides not matched to a gene: 8. The germline V gene has CDR1 MGHDK and CDR2 SYGVNS. The CDR3 loop spans 17 amino acids. In nucleotides, the CDR3 is TGTGCCAGCAGTGATCCACGACAGGGGACTAACACCGGGGAGCTGTTTTTT. Translating gives CASSDPRQGTNTGELFF.

A word on this clonotype: No conserved phenylalanine or tryptophan ends this CDR3, so it is likely a read error. The DNA is omitted, as the CDR3 cannot be located on it reliably, and the CDR3 follows TCRdb's listing. The rearrangement links TRBV24-1 to TRBJ2-2; the table gives TRBD2 as D, unverified against the DNA. Germline V CDR1 and CDR2: KGHDR, SFDVKD. The CDR3 is 15 residues long, ends included. The CDR3 here is CATSDRDYHTGELFL.

The CDR3 loop reads CATSRDWGGSYEQYF. In nucleotides, the CDR3 is TGTGCCACCAGCAGAGATTGGGGGGGTAGCTACGAGCAGTACTTC. The chain couples TRBV15 to TRBJ2-7, with TRBD2 matching over 7 bases. Trimming at V came to 0 bases and at J to 3 bases, leaving 5 bases not matched to a gene. This CDR3 spans 15 amino acids. Germline CDR1 LNHNV, CDR2 YYDKDF (reference sequence).

V gene TRBV29-1 combines with J gene TRBJ1-4, with 7 bases identical to TRBD1. The J segment lost 7 bases and the V segment lost 5 bases, leaving 7 bases of the junction unmatched. The CDR3 is made up of 13 amino acids. Germline values: CDR1 SQVTM, CDR2 ANQGSEA. CDR3 nucleotide sequence: TGCAGCGTTAGAAGGGGGCAGAGTGAAAAACTGTTTTTT. Its translation is CSVRRGQSEKLFF.

This chain joins TRBV25-1 and TRBJ1-2; 7 positions match TRBD1. The junction had 8 bases not matched to a gene; V was cut back by 5 bases and J by 8 bases. Germline lookup yields CDR1 MGHDK and CDR2 SYGVNS. The CDR3 runs to 13 residues. CDR3 amino acids: CASSQTGMEGYTF. CDR3 nucleotide sequence: TGTGCCAGCAGTCAGACAGGGATGGAGGGCTACACCTTC.

The chain has TRBV15 and TRBJ1-2; maybe TRBD1 (5 bases). The CDR3 is 15 residues long. Germline V gene lookup returns CDR1 LNHNV and CDR2 YYDKDF (reference sequence). V lost 1 base and J lost 3, with 12 bases in between. CDR3 in DNA: TGTGCCACCAGCAGAGGTGGGGTGGGGGACTATGGCTACACCTTC. The encoded protein is CATSRGGVGDYGYTF. Full variable domain (outside the CDR3, taken from reference TRBV15 and TRBJ1-2): DAMVIQNPRYQVTQFGKPVTLSCSQTLNHNVMYWYQQKSSQAPKLLFHYYDKDFNNEADTPDNFQSRRPNTSFCFLDIRSPGLGDTAMYLCATSRGGVGDYGYTFGSGTRLTVV.

The chain has TRBV29-1 and TRBJ2-7; D may be TRBD2 (5 bases). Germline V gene sequence: CDR1 SQVTM, CDR2 ANQGSEA. The CDR3 has 13 residues. The ends were cut back, 1 base at V and 6 bases at J, with 13 bases in the middle. The CDR3 reads CSVEVSRTSEQYF. CDR3 nucleotides: TGCAGCGTTGAAGTATCGCGTACTAGCGAGCAGTACTTC.

A word on this clonotype: The junction and the germline gene differ at one end; a read error may be behind it. The chain links TRBV19 to TRBJ2-1; D remains unclear. The CDR3 spans 15 residues. The germline V gene encodes CDR1 LNHDA and CDR2 SQIVND (reference sequence). CDR3 loop: CASSIMGFSYNEQLF. The CDR3 bases are TGTGCCAGTAGTATTATGGGATTCTCCTACAATGAGCAGCTCTTC.

This clonotype was picked up one time. V and J are TRBV11-2 and TRBJ2-7; possibly TRBD1 for D (5 bases). The CDR3 covers 12 residues. Germline V lookup: CDR1 SGHAT, CDR2 FQNNGV. In DNA, the CDR3 is TGTGCCAGCAGCATAGACAGCTACGAGCAGTACGTC. Its protein product is CASSIDSYEQYV.

The chain carries TRBV10-2 and TRBJ2-7; TRBD1 matches 8 bases. This CDR3 region has 14 residues. Germline trimming cut 7 bases from V and 3 bases from J; bases unmatched to any gene: 8. Germline CDR1 is WSHSY and CDR2 is SAAADI. The CDR3 nucleotides are TGCGCCAGCAACACTGGACAGGGTTTCTACGAGCAGTACTTC. It translates to CASNTGQGFYEQYF.